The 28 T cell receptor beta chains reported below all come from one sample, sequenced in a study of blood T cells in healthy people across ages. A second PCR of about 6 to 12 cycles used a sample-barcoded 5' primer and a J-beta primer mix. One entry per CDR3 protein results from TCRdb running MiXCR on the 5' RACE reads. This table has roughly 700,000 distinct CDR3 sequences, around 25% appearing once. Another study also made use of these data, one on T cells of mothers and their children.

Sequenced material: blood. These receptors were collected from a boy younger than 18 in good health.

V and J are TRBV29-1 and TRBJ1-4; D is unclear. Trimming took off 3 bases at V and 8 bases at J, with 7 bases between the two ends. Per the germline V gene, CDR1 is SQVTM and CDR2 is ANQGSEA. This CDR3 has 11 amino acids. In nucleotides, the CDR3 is TGCAGCGTTGAGTATGGCGAAAAACTGTTTTTT. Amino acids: CSVEYGEKLFF.

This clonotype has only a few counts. As DNA, the CDR3 is TGTGCCAGCAGTGAAGATGGGGGAGAGGACTCACCCCTCCACTTT. Amino acids: CASSEDGGEDSPLHF. This chain connects TRBV2 to TRBJ1-6, with a weak D call TRBD1 (5 bases). Germline CDR1 SNHLY, CDR2 FYNNEI. The CDR3 is made up of 15 amino acids. The V end lost 1 base, the J end lost 10 bases, and 14 bases lay between the germline ends.

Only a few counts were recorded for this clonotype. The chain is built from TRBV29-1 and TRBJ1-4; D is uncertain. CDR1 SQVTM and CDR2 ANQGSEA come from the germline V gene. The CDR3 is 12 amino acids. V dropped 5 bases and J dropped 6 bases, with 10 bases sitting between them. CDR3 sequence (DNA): TGCAGCGTTTCGACGGACTATGAAAAACTGTTTTTT. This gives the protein CSVSTDYEKLFF. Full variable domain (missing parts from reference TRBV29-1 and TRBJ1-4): SAVISQKPSRDICQRGTSLTIQCQVDSQVTMMFWYRQQPGQSLTLIATANQGSEATYESGFVIDKFPISRPNLTFSTLTVSNMSPEDSSIYLCSVSTDYEKLFFGSGTQLSVL.

The CDR3 sequence is CASSPTGVGGLSYEQYF. The CDR3, as DNA: TGTGCCAGCAGCCCCACTGGGGTGGGAGGCCTATCCTACGAGCAGTACTTC. V usage is TRBV27 and J usage is TRBJ2-7; TRBD2 might be the D (6 bases). The CDR3 runs 17 residues. The V gene lost 6 bases and the J gene lost 1 base, with 22 bases spanning the gap. Germline V gene data show CDR1 as MNHEY and CDR2 as SMNVEV (reference sequence).

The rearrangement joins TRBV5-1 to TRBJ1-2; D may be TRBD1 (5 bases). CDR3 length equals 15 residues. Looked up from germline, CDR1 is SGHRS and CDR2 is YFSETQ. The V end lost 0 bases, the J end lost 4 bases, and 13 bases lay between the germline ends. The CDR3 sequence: CASSLAGEGTYGYTF. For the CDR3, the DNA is TGCGCCAGCAGCTTGGCCGGGGAGGGGACCTATGGCTACACCTTC.

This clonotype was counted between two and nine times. The CDR3 is CASSEGTANTGELFF. DNA for the CDR3: TGTGCCAGCAGCGAGGGGACTGCCAACACCGGGGAGCTGTTTTTT. V is TRBV9 and J is TRBJ2-2; TRBD2 is a possible D gene (6 bases). Trimming removed 3 bases from V and 2 bases from J, with 11 bases in between. CDR1 and CDR2 from the germline V gene are SGDLS and YYNGEE. CDR3 length equals 15 residues.

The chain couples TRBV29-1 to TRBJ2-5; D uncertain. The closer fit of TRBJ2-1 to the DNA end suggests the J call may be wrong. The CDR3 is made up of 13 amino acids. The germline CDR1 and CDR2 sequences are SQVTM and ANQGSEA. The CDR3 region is CSVEGVYVNEQFF. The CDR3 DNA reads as TGCAGCGTTGAGGGTGTATACGTCAATGAGCAGTTCTTC.

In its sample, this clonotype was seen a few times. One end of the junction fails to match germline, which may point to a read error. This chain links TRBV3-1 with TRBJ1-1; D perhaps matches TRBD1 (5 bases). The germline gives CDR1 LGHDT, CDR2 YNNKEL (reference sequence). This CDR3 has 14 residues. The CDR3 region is CASSQTALNTGAFF. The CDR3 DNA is TGTGCCAGTAGCCAGACAGCTCTGAACACTGGAGCTTTCTTT. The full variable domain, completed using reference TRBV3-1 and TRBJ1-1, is DTAVSQTPKYLVTQMGNDKSIKCEQNLGHDTMYWYKQDSKKFLKIMFSYNNKELIINETVPNRFSPKSPDKAHLNLHINSLELGDSAVYFCASSQTALNTGAFFGQGTRLTVV.

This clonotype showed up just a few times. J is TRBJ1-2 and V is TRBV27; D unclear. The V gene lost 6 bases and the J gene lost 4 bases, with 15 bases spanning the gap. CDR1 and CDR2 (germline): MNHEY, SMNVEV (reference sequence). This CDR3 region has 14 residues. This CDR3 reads CASSPVGGSYGYTF. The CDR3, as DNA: TGTGCCAGCAGCCCGGTAGGTGGCAGCTATGGCTACACCTTC.

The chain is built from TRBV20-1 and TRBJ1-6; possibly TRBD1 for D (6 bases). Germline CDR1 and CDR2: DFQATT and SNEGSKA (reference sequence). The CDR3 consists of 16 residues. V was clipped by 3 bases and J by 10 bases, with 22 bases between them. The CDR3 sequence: CSARIGGQALSSPLHF. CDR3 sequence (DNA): TGCAGTGCTAGGATCGGGGGGCAGGCGCTTTCGTCACCCCTCCACTTT.

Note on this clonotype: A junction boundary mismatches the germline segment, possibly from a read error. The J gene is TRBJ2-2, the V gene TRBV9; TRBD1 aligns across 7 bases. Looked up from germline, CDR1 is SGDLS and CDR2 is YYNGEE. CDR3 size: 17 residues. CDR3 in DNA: TGTGCCAGCAGCCCTTACCGGGGACAGACAAACACCGGGGAGCTGCTTTTT. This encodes CASSPYRGQTNTGELLF.

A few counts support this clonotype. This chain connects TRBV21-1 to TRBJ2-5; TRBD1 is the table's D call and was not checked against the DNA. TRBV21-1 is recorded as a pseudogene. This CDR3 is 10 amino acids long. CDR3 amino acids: CARGAETQYF. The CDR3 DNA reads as TGTGCCAGGGGGGCAGAGACCCAGTACTTC.

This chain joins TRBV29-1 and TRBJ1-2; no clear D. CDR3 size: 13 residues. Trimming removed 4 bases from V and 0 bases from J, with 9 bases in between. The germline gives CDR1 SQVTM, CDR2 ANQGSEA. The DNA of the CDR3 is TGCAGCGTTGTCGACACTACTAACTATGGCTACACCTTC. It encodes CSVVDTTNYGYTF.

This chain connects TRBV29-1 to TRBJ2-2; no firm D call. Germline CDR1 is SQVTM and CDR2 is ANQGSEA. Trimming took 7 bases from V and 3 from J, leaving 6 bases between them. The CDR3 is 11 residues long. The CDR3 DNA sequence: TGCAGCGGGGGTTACACCGGGGAGCTGTTTTTT. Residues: CSGGYTGELFF.

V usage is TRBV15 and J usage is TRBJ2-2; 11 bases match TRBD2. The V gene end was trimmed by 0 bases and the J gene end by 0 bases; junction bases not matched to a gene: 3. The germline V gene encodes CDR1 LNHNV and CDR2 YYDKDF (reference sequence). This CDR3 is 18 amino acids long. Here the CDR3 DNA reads TGTGCCACCAGCAGAGAGGTAGCGGGGGGGCCGAACACCGGGGAGCTGTTTTTT. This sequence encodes CATSREVAGGPNTGELFF.

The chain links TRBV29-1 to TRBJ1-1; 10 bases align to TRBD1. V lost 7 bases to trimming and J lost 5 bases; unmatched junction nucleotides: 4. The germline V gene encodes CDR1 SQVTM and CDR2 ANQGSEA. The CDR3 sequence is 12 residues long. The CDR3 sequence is CSASDRGTEAFF. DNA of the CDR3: TGCAGCGCCTCGGACAGGGGGACTGAAGCTTTCTTT.

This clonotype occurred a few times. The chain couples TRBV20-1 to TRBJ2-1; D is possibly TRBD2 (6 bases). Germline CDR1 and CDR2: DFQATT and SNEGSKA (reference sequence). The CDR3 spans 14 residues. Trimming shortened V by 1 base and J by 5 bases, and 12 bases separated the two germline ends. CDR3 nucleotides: TGCAGTGCTAGAGTGCCTAGCGCCAACAATGAGCAGTTCTTC. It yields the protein CSARVPSANNEQFF.

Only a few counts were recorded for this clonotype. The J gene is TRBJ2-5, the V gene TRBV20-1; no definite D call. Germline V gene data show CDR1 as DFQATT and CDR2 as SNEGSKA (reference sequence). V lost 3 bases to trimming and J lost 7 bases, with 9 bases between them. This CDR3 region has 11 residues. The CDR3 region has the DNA TGCAGTGCTAGCAACGATGGGACCCAGTACTTC. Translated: CSASNDGTQYF.

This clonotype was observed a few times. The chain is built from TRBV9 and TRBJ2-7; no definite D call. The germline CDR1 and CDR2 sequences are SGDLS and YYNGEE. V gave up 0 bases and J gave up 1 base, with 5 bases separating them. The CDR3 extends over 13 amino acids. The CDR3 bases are TGTGCCAGCAGCGTAGATATTTCCTACGAGCAGTACTTC. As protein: CASSVDISYEQYF.

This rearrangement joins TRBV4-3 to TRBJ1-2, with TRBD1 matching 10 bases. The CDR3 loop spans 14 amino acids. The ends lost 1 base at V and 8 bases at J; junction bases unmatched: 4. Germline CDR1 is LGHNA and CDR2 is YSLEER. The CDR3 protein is CASSQVTGGTGYTF. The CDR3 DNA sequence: TGCGCCAGCAGCCAAGTGACAGGGGGCACCGGCTACACCTTC.

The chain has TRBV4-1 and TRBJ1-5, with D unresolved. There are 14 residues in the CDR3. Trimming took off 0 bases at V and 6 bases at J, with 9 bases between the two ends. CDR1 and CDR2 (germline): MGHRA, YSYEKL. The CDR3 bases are TGCGCCAGCAGCCAAGAACGTGTCGGTCAGCCCCAGCATTTT. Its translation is CASSQERVGQPQHF.

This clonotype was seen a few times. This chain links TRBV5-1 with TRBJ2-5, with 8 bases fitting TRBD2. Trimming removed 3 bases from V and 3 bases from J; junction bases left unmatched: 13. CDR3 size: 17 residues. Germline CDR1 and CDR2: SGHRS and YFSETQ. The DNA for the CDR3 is TGCGCCAGCAGCTCCACCGGGAGGGCCGGAGTTAAAGAGACCCAGTACTTC. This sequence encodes CASSSTGRAGVKETQYF.

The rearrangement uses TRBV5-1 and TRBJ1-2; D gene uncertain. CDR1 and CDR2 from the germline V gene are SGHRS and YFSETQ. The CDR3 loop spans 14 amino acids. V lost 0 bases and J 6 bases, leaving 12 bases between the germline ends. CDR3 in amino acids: CASSLDSFPNGYTF. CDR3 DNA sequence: TGCGCCAGCAGCTTGGACAGCTTCCCAAATGGCTACACCTTC.

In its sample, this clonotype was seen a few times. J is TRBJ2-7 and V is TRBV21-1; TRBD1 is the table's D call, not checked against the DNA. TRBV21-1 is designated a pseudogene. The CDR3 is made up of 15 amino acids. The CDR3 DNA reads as TGTGCCAGCAGGAAGCAAATCAGGGCGGGCTACGAGCAGTACTTC. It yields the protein CASRKQIRAGYEQYF.

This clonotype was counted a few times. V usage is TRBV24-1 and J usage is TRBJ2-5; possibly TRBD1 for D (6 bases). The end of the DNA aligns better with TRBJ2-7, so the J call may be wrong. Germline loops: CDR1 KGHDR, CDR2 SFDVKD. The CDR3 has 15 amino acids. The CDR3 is CATSDPGDPTYEQYF. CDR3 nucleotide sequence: TGTGCCACCAGTGATCCAGGGGACCCAACCTACGAGCAGTACTTC.

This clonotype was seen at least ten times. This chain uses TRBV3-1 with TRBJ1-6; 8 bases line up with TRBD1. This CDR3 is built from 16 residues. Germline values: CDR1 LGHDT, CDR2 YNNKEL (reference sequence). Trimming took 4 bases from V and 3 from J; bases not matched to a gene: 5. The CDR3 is CASSRSGQGYNSPLHF. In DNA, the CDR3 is TGTGCCAGCAGCCGGTCCGGACAGGGCTATAATTCACCCCTCCACTTT.

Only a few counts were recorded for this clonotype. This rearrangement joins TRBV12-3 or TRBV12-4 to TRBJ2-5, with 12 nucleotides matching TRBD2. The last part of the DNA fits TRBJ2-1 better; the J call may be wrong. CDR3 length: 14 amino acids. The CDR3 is CASNPSGGVNEQFF. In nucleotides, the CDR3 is TGTGCCAGCAACCCTAGCGGGGGGGTCAATGAGCAGTTCTTC.

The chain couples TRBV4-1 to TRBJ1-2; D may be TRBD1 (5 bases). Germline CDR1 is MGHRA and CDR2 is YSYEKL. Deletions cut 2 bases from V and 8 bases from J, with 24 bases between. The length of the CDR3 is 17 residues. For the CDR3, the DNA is TGCGCCAGCAGCCAACAGGTGCCAAGCTCTATCGGGGGAGGCTACACCTTC. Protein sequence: CASSQQVPSSIGGGYTF.